Shown below are 17 T cell receptor beta chains from a single sample sequenced in a study of Graves' ophthalmopathy and Graves' hyperthyroidism. TCR beta CDR3 regions were amplified from RNA transcripts. First-round RT-PCR with HTBI primers preceded a second-round multiplex PCR. TCRdb re-derived calls from the multiplex PCR reads in MiXCR, one entry per CDR3 protein. The data hold 220,000 or so distinct CDR3 sequences, with approximately 21% observed a single time. Sequencing was done on a sample of peripheral blood. The receptor set was obtained from a woman in her forties or fifties with Graves' ophthalmopathy.

This clonotype was picked up many times. The genes are TRBV29-1 and TRBJ1-1; D remains ambiguous. In germline, CDR1 is SQVTM, CDR2 ANQGSEA. The V gene lost 5 bases and the J gene lost 3 bases, with 16 bases spanning the gap. There are 14 residues in the CDR3. CDR3 residues: CSVQVGVGDTEAFF. The CDR3 region has the DNA TGCAGCGTTCAAGTTGGGGTCGGGGACACTGAAGCTTTCTTT.

In this sample, this clonotype turned up many times. The genes are TRBV14 and TRBJ2-5; 13 bases agree with TRBD2. This CDR3 is 20 amino acids long. With 5 bases clipped from V and 1 base from J, the junction kept 16 bases outside the gene matches. Per the germline V gene, CDR1 is SGHDN and CDR2 is FVKESK. The CDR3 sequence is CASSKRTSGSARSIQETQYF. The CDR3 DNA follows: TGTGCCAGCAGCAAAAGGACTAGCGGGAGCGCCCGGTCAATCCAAGAGACCCAGTACTTC.

This clonotype was recorded at least ten times. V gene TRBV28 combines with J gene TRBJ2-7, with 7 positions matching TRBD1. Per the germline V gene, CDR1 is MDHEN and CDR2 is SYDVKM. With 9 bases clipped from V and 2 bases from J, the junction kept 7 bases outside the gene matches. This CDR3 is built from 13 residues. As DNA, the CDR3 is TGTGCCAGTGGGACAGCTAACCCCTACGAGCAGTACTTC. Encoded protein: CASGTANPYEQYF.

This clonotype was seen at least ten times. This rearrangement joins TRBV12-3 or TRBV12-4 to TRBJ2-5; unclear D gene. This CDR3 is 14 amino acids long. V lost 4 bases and J lost 5, with 14 bases in between. The CDR3 protein is CASSSSPARETQYF. The DNA of the CDR3 is TGTGCCAGCAGTTCCTCCCCCGCCCGGGAGACCCAGTACTTC.

This clonotype was observed at least ten times. The chain recombines TRBV7-2 with TRBJ1-5, with D possibly being TRBD1 (5 bases). With 4 bases removed from V and 2 bases from J, the gap between germline ends came to 12 bases. The CDR3 runs 15 residues. The germline V gene has CDR1 SGHTA and CDR2 FQGNSA. CDR3 sequence reads: CASSSRGSGNQPQHF. The CDR3 region has the DNA TGTGCCAGCAGCTCCCGGGGGAGCGGCAATCAGCCCCAGCATTTT.

This clonotype was recorded at least ten times. The chain uses TRBV20-1 and TRBJ2-7; no reliable D call. Germline loops: CDR1 DFQATT, CDR2 SNEGSKA (reference sequence). V was cut by 3 bases and J by 3 bases, with 9 bases left in between. This CDR3 contains 12 residues. CDR3 region: CSARGQLYEQYF. CDR3 nucleotides: TGCAGTGCTAGGGGTCAGCTCTACGAGCAGTACTTC.

In its sample, this clonotype was seen many times. The chain links TRBV4-1 to TRBJ1-5; no firm D call. Trimming left V 3 bases short and J 4 bases short, with 16 bases between. The CDR3 loop spans 16 amino acids. The V gene's germline CDR1 is MGHRA and CDR2 YSYEKL. DNA for the CDR3: TGCGCCAGCAGCCAGGGCCCACAGCGGGCAAATCAGCCCCAGCATTTT. This translates into CASSQGPQRANQPQHF.

The chain joins TRBV7-2 to TRBJ2-2; 8 nucleotides agree with TRBD2. The CDR3 totals 16 residues. The trim removed 5 bases at V and 3 bases at J, leaving 8 bases unmatched. Germline values: CDR1 SGHTA, CDR2 FQGNSA. CDR3 sequence reads: CASSLTGGEDTGELFF. CDR3 in DNA: TGTGCCAGCAGCCTTACCGGGGGGGAGGACACCGGGGAGCTGTTTTTT.

Many counts were recorded for this clonotype. The CDR3: CSAGGQGGYTF. Here the CDR3 DNA reads TGCAGTGCTGGGGGACAGGGAGGTTACACCTTC. The chain links TRBV20-1 to TRBJ1-2; 9 nucleotides align to TRBD1. The CDR3 is 11 residues long. CDR1 is DFQATT and CDR2 is SNEGSKA in the germline V gene (reference sequence). The ends lost 5 bases at V and 11 bases at J; junction bases unmatched: 6.

This clonotype occurred many times. This sequence joins TRBV7-9 and TRBJ2-4; 13 nucleotides line up with TRBD2. Trimming cost V 5 bases and J 7 bases; bases outside gene matches: 11. The CDR3 loop spans 17 amino acids. Germline CDR1 reads SEHNR; CDR2 reads FQNEAQ (reference sequence). The DNA of the CDR3 is TGTGCCAGCAGCCAAACTAGCGGGAGGGCCGTTTGGAACATTCAGTACTTC. Its protein product is CASSQTSGRAVWNIQYF.

The chain couples TRBV6-5 to TRBJ1-1; the match to TRBD1 covers 7 bases. Germline V CDR1 and CDR2: MNHEY, SVGAGI. The CDR3 covers 14 residues. J gave up 5 bases and V 2 bases, and 5 bases lay outside the gene matches. CDR3 sequence: CASSYRDSRTEAFF. The CDR3 DNA is TGTGCCAGCAGTTACCGGGACAGCAGGACTGAAGCTTTCTTT.

Ten or more counts support this clonotype. V is TRBV29-1 and J is TRBJ1-1; a possible D gene is TRBD1 (5 bases). Germline CDR1 reads SQVTM; CDR2 reads ANQGSEA. CDR3 length: 14 residues. V lost 6 bases and J 1 base, leaving 15 bases between the germline ends. The DNA for the CDR3 is TGCAGCGTCCCCATGATTGGACAGAACACTGAAGCTTTCTTT. This translates into CSVPMIGQNTEAFF.

The chain links TRBV27 to TRBJ1-2; 7 bases line up with TRBD1. Germline loops: CDR1 MNHEY, CDR2 SMNVEV (reference sequence). The CDR3 is made up of 13 amino acids. V lost 4 bases to trimming and J lost 5 bases; unmatched junction nucleotides: 4. Here the CDR3 reads CASSYRGIYGYTF. CDR3 sequence (DNA): TGTGCCAGCAGTTACAGGGGAATTTATGGCTACACCTTC.

This clonotype was observed at least ten times. The J gene is TRBJ2-5, the V gene TRBV30; D is uncertain. CDR1 GTSNPN and CDR2 SVGIG come from the germline V gene (reference sequence). This CDR3 has 12 amino acids. The ends were cut back, 0 bases at V and 1 base at J, with 3 bases in the middle. CDR3 in amino acids: CAWSVFQETQYF. The DNA of the CDR3 is TGTGCCTGGAGTGTCTTCCAAGAGACCCAGTACTTC.

Concerning this clonotype itself: One end of the junction is discordant with germline, which a read error may explain. J is TRBJ2-7 and V is TRBV10-3; 8 positions agree with TRBD1. The CDR3 consists of 15 residues. The germline gives CDR1 ENHRY, CDR2 SYGVKD. Here the CDR3 reads CASSESTDRAGEQYF. The CDR3 DNA reads as TGTGCCAGCAGTGAGTCGACGGACAGGGCGGGCGAGCAGTACTTC.

The genes are TRBV28 and TRBJ1-1; 7 bases are a match to TRBD1. Germline CDR1 is MDHEN and CDR2 is SYDVKM. V trimming: 6 bases; J trimming: 3 bases; junction bases outside the gene matches: 7. CDR3 length: 14 amino acids. CDR3 sequence (DNA): TGTGCCAGCAGCCCAGGGGGTGCGGACACTGAAGCTTTCTTT. It yields the protein CASSPGGADTEAFF. Drawing the rest from reference TRBV28 and TRBJ1-1, the complete variable domain is DVKVTQSSRYLVKRTGEKVFLECVQDMDHENMFWYRQDPGLGLRLIYFSYDVKMKEKGDIPEGYSVSREKKERFSLILESASTNQTSMYLCASSPGGADTEAFFGQGTRLTVV.

The chain couples TRBV28 to TRBJ1-5; D gene ambiguous. From germline, CDR1 is MDHEN and CDR2 SYDVKM. CDR3 length equals 15 residues. With 3 bases removed from V and 2 bases from J, the gap between germline ends came to 11 bases. The CDR3 nucleotides are TGTGCCAGCAGTTTTAGCCTTCAGGGCAATCAGCCCCAGCATTTT. It specifies CASSFSLQGNQPQHF.